Detailed here is one TCR beta chain. These data belong to a study of blood T cell repertoires in COVID-19. The overall study: Italy, Spain and the United States were the sources of the convalescent and acute COVID-19 samples. From T cells, B-cell-depleted T cells, or PBMCs came the material, which was cDNA or gDNA.

Per the original data handling: Using reference gene primer amplification, nucleated cell counts were estimated. The protocol was immunoSEQ multiplex PCR, while the TCRdb copy is restricted to in-frame clones and leaves out a portion. V and J calls and clone size are those listed in that table; D and trimming were worked out from the DNA. The sample lists some 70,000 clones; 90% were seen once. This receptor was obtained from a woman older than 75 with active COVID-19. Sequencing was performed on peripheral blood.

Here the CDR3 reads CASRYTGELFF. The DNA for the CDR3 is TGTGCCAGCAGATATACCGGGGAGCTGTTTTTT. This chain joins TRBV7-2 and TRBJ2-2; D ambiguous. This CDR3 is built from 11 residues. Trimming took 6 bases from V and 5 from J, leaving 4 bases between them. Germline V CDR1 and CDR2: SGHTA, FQGNSA.